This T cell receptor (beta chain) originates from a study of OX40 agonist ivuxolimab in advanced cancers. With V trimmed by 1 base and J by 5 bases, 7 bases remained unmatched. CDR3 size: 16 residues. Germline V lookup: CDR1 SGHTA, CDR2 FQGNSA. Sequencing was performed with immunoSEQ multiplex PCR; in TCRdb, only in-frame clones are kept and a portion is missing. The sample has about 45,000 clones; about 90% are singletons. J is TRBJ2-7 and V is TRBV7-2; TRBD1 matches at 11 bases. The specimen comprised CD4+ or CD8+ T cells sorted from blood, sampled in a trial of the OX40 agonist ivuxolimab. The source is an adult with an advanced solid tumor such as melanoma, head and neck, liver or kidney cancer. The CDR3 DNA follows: TGTGCCAGCAGCTTAGTTGGGACAGGGGGAGTTGACGAGCAGTACTTC. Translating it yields CASSLVGTGGVDEQYF.